What follows is one T cell receptor beta chain and its context. This entry belongs to a study of cytomegalovirus exposure and HLA in healthy donors. PCR was performed using 60 Vbeta and 13 Jbeta primers. Authors' data handling: A later analysis tallied some 80 million unique TCR beta chains, 9 million to 12 million of them shared. Sequencing was performed with immunoSEQ multiplex PCR; in TCRdb, only in-frame clones are kept and a portion is missing. V and J calls and clone size are those listed in that table; D and trimming were worked out from the DNA. Of 75,000 to 90,000 clones in the sample, over 9.5% were seen once. Germline loops: CDR1 MDHEN, CDR2 SYDVKM. V gave up 3 bases and J gave up 0 bases, with 14 bases separating them. This CDR3 has 17 residues.

What was sequenced was PBMCs. This chain links TRBV28 with TRBJ1-4, with D possibly being TRBD1 (5 bases). The receptor was derived from a man aged 55 to 70 in good health and CMV-seropositive. CDR3 DNA sequence: TGTGCCAGCAGTTTGGGCAGGGCCCTTTCAACTAATGAAAAACTGTTTTTT. Translating it yields CASSLGRALSTNEKLFF. The full variable domain, with the rest looked up from reference TRBV28 and TRBJ1-4, is DVKVTQSSRYLVKRTGEKVFLECVQDMDHENMFWYRQDPGLGLRLIYFSYDVKMKEKGDIPEGYSVSREKKERFSLILESASTNQTSMYLCASSLGRALSTNEKLFFGSGTQLSVL.